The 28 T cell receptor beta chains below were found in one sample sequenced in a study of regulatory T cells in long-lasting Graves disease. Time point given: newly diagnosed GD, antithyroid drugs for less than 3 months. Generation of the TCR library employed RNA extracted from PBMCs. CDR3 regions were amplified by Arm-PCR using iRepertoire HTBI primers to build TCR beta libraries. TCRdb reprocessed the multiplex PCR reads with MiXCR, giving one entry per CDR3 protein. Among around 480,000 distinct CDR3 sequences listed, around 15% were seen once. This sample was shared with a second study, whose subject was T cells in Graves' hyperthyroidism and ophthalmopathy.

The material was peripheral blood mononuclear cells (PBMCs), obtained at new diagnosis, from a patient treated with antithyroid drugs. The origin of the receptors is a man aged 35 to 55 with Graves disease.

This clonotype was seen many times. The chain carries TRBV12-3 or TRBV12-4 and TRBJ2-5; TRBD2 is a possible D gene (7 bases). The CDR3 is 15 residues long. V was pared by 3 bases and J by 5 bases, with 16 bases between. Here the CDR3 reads CASSLVGGPEETQYF. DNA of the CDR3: TGTGCCAGCAGTTTGGTCGGGGGGCCCGAGGAGACCCAGTACTTC.

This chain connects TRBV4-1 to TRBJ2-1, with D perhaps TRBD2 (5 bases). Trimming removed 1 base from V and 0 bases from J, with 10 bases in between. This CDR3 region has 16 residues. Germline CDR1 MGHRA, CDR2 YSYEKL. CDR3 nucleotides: TGCGCCAGCAGCCAAGTTCGAGGGAGCTCCTACAATGAGCAGTTCTTC. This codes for CASSQVRGSSYNEQFF.

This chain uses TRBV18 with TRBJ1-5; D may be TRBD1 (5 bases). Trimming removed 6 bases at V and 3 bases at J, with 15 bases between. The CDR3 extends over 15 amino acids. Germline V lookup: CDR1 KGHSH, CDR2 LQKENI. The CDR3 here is CASSPERGVNQPQHF. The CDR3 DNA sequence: TGTGCCAGCTCCCCCGAAAGGGGAGTCAATCAGCCCCAGCATTTT.

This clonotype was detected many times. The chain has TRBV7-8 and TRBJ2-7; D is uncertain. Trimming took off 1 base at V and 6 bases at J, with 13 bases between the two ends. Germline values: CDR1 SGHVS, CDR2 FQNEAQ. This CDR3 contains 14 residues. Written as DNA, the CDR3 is TGTGCCAGCAGCTTAGAAGACGGCTACGGCGAGCAGTACTTC. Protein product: CASSLEDGYGEQYF.

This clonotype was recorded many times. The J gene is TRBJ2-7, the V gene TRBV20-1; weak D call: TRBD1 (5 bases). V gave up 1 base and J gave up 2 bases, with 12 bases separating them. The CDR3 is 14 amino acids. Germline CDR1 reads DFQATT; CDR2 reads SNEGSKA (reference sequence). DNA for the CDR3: TGCAGTGCTAGAGGAATCGGCAGGGCCTACGAGCAGTACTTC. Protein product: CSARGIGRAYEQYF.

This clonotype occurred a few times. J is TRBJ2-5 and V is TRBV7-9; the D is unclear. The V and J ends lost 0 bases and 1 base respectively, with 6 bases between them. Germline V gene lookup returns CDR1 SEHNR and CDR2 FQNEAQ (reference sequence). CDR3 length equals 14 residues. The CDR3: CASSLASSQETQYF. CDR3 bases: TGTGCCAGCAGCTTAGCGTCATCCCAAGAGACCCAGTACTTC.

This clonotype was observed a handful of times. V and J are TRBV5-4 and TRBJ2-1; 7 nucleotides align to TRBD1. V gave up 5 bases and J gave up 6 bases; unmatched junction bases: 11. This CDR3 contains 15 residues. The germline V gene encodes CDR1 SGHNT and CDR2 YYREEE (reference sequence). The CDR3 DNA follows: TGTGCCAGCAGGTCTGGGACAGACGTCCGCAATGAGCAGTTCTTC. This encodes CASRSGTDVRNEQFF.

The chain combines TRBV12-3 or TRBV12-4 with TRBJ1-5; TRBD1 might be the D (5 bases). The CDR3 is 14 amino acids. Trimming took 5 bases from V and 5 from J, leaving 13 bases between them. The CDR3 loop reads CASSPGEGYQPQHF. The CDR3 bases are TGTGCCAGCAGTCCTGGGGAGGGGTATCAGCCCCAGCATTTT.

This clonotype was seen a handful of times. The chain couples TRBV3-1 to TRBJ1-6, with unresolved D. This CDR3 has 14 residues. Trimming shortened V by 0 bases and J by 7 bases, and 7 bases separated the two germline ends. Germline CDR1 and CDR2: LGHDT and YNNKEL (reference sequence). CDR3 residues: CASSQETPNSPLHF. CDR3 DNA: TGTGCCAGCAGCCAAGAGACCCCCAATTCACCCCTCCACTTT.

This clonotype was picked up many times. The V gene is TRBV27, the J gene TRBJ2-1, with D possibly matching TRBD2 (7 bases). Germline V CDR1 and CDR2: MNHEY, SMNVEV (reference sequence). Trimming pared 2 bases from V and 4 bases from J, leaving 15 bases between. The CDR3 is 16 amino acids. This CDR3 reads CASSLGGGGYYNEQFF. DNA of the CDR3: TGTGCCAGCAGTTTAGGAGGGGGGGGATATTACAATGAGCAGTTCTTC.

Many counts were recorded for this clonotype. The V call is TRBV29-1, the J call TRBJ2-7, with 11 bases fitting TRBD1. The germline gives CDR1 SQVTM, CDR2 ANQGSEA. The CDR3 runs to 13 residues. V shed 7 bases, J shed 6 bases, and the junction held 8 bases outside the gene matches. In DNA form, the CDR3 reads TGCAGCGCAGCGGGACAGGGGGACGGCGAGCAGTACTTC. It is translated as CSAAGQGDGEQYF.

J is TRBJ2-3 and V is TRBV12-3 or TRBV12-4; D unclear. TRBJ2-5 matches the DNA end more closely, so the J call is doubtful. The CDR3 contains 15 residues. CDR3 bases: TGTGCCAGCAGTTTCCGAGCCAGACATGGGGAGACCCAGTACTTC. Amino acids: CASSFRARHGETQYF.

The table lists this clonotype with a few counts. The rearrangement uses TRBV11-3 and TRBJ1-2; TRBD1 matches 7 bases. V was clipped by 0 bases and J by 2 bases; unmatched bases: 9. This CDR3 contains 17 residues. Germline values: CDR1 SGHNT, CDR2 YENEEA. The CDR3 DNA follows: TGTGCCAGCAGCTTAGATGGTCGGACAGGCCTAAACTATGGCTACACCTTC. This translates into CASSLDGRTGLNYGYTF.

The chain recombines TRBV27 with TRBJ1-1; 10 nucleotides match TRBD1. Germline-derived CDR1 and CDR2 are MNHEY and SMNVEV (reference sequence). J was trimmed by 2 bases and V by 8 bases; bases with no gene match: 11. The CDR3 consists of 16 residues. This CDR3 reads CASRETDRGPNTEAFF. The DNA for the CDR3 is TGTGCCAGCCGAGAGACTGACAGGGGGCCAAACACTGAAGCTTTCTTT.

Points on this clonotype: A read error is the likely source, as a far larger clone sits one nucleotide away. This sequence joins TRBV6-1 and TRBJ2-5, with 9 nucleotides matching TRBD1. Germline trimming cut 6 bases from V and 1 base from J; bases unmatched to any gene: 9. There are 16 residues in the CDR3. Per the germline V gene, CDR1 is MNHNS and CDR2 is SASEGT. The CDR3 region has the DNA TGTGCCAGCAGAGGACAGGGGAGTGGTTTCCAAGAGACCCAGTACTTC. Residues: CASRGQGSGFQETQYF.

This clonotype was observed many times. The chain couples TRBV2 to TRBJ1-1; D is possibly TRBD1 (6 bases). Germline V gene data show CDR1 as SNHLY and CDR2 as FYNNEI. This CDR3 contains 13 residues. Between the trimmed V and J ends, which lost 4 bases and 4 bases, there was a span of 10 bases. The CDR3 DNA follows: TGTGCCAGCAGTGCACAGGGAGTCACTGAAGCTTTCTTT. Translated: CASSAQGVTEAFF.

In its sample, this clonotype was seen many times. CDR3 amino acids: CASSEGQGWNGYTF. The CDR3 DNA reads TGTGCCAGCAGCGAGGGACAGGGGTGGAATGGCTACACCTTC. The rearrangement uses TRBV7-6 and TRBJ1-2, with 10 bases aligning to TRBD1. This CDR3 is built from 14 residues. The germline V gene encodes CDR1 SGHVS and CDR2 FNYEAQ. Losses at the gene ends were 5 bases for V and 6 bases for J; bases not matched to a gene: 6.

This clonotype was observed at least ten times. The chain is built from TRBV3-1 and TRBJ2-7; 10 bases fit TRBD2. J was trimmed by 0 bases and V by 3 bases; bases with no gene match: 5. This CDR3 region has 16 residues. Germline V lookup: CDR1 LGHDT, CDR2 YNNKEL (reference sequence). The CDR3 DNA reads TGTGCCAGCAGCCAGCTCACTAGCGGGATCTCCTACGAGCAGTACTTC. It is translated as CASSQLTSGISYEQYF.

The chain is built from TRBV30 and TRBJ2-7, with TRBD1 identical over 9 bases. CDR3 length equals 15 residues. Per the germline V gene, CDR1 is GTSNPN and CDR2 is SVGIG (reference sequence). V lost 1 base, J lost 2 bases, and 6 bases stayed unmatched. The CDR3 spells CAWSGSGTGTYEQYF. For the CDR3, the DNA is TGTGCCTGGAGTGGATCCGGGACAGGGACCTACGAGCAGTACTTC.

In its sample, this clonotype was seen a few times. The CDR3 DNA sequence: TGTGCCAGTAGTGACCCCGGGACTCTCCCGTTCTTC. Amino acids: CASSDPGTLPFF. V usage is TRBV19 and J usage is TRBJ2-1; TRBD2 is a possible D gene (6 bases). The germline gives CDR1 LNHDA, CDR2 SQIVND (reference sequence). The CDR3 is 12 residues long. V was clipped by 5 bases and J by 15 bases, with 17 bases between them.

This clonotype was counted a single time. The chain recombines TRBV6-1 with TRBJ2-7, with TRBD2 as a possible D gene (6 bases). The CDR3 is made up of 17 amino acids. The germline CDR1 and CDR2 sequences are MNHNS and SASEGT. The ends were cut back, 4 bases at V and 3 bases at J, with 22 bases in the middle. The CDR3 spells CASSAGGTSIPNYEQYF. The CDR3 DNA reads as TGTGCCAGCAGTGCTGGGGGGACGTCGATCCCCAACTACGAGCAGTACTTC.

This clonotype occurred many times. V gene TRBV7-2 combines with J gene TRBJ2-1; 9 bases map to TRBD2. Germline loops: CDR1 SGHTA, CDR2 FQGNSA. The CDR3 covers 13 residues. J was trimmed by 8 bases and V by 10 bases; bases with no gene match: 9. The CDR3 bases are TGTGCCAACCAAGGACTAGCGATAGATGAGCAGTTCTTC. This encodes CANQGLAIDEQFF.

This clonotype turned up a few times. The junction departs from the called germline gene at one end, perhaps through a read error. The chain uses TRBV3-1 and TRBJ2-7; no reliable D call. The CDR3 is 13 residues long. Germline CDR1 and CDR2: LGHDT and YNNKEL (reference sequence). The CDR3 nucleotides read TGTGCCGGCAGCCAGGATACGTTCGGGGAGCAGTACTTC. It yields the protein CAGSQDTFGEQYF.

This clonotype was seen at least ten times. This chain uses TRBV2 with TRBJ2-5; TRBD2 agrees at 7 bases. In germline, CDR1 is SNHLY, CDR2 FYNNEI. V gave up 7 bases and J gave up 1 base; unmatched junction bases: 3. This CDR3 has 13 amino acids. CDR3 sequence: CASTTSVQETQYF. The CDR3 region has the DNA TGTGCCAGCACTACTAGCGTCCAAGAGACCCAGTACTTC.

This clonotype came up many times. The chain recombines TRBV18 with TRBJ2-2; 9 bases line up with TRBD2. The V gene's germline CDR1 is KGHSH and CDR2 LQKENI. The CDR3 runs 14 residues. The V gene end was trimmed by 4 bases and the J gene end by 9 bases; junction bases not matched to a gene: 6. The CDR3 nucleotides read TGTGCCAGCTCACTCGCTAGCGGGAACTGGGAGCTGTTTTTT. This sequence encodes CASSLASGNWELFF.

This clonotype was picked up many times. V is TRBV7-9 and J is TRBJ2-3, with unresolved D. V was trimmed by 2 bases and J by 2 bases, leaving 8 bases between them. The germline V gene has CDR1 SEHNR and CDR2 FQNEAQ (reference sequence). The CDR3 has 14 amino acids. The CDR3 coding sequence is TGTGCCAGCAGCTTATTCCCCCCCACAGATACGCAGTATTTT. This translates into CASSLFPPTDTQYF.

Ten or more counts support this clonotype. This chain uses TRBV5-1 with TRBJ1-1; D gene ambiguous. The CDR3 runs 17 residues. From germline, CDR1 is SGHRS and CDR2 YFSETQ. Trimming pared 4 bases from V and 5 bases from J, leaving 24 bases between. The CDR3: CASSLDPGSRTGTEAFF. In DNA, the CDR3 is TGCGCCAGCAGCCTTGACCCGGGCAGTCGAACGGGGACTGAAGCTTTCTTT. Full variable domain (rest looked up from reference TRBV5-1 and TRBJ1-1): KAGVTQTPRYLIKTRGQQVTLSCSPISGHRSVSWYQQTPGQGLQFLFEYFSETQRNKGNFPGRFSGRQFSNSRSEMNVSTLELGDSALYLCASSLDPGSRTGTEAFFGQGTRLTVV.

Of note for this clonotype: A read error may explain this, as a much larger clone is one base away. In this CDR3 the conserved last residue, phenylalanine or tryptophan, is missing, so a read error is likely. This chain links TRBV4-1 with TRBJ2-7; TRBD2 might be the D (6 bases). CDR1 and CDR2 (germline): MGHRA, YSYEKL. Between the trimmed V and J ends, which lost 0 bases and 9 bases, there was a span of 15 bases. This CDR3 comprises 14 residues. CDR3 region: CASSQDPTAGGQYL. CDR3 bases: TGCGCCAGCAGCCAAGATCCGACAGCGGGTGGGCAGTACTTG.